One and the same sample provided the 14 T cell receptor beta chains below, sequenced in a study of immune evolution from preneoplasia to lung adenocarcinoma. Profiling relied on immunoSEQ multiplex PCR, and the TCRdb table lists in-frame clones only, not all of them. This table has around 11,000 clones, around 86% appearing once. Input material: FFPE invasive lung adenocarcinoma tissue. Receptor source: a person aged 70 to 85 with invasive lung adenocarcinoma.

The rearrangement joins TRBV6-6 to TRBJ2-7, with D unresolved. The CDR3 consists of 13 residues. Trimming took 6 bases from V and 3 from J, leaving 12 bases between them. Germline V gene sequence: CDR1 MNHNY, CDR2 SVGAGI (reference sequence). The CDR3 bases are TGTGCCAGCAGAGTCAGAGACCACTACGAGCAGTACTTC. Translated, it gives CASRVRDHYEQYF.

The V gene is TRBV28, the J gene TRBJ2-5; 15 bases are shared with TRBD2. Trimming removed 10 bases from V and 5 bases from J; junction bases left unmatched: 8. This CDR3 comprises 15 residues. Germline V gene sequence: CDR1 MDHEN, CDR2 SYDVKM. This CDR3 is CAIGTSGGPRETQYF. As DNA, the CDR3 is TGTGCCATCGGGACTAGCGGGGGGCCGAGGGAGACCCAGTACTTC.

The V gene is TRBV30, the J gene TRBJ2-7, with 7 bases lining up with TRBD1. Trimming took 8 bases from V and 2 from J; bases not matched to a gene: 9. The CDR3 has 13 residues. Germline loops: CDR1 GTSNPN, CDR2 SVGIG (reference sequence). The CDR3 protein is CARSGQTPYEQYF. In DNA form, the CDR3 reads TGTGCCCGATCGGGACAGACACCCTACGAGCAGTACTTC.

V and J are TRBV30 and TRBJ1-5, with D possibly being TRBD1 (5 bases). V was cut by 2 bases and J by 7 bases, with 15 bases left in between. This CDR3 contains 14 residues. Looked up from germline, CDR1 is GTSNPN and CDR2 is SVGIG (reference sequence). The CDR3 DNA sequence: TGTGCCTGGAGTCTCGGACAACCAGAACAGCCCCAGCATTTT. It encodes CAWSLGQPEQPQHF.

The rearrangement links TRBV7-2 to TRBJ2-7; 11 nucleotides align to TRBD2. The CDR3 has 16 amino acids. V shed 5 bases, J shed 6 bases, and the junction held 12 bases outside the gene matches. The germline V gene has CDR1 SGHTA and CDR2 FQGNSA. The CDR3 DNA is TGTGCCAGCAGCCAACAGCCCGGGACTAGCGGTGGCGAGCAGTACTTC. Protein sequence: CASSQQPGTSGGEQYF.

The chain uses TRBV2 and TRBJ1-4; 9 bases agree with TRBD1. The junction had 9 bases not matched to a gene; V was cut back by 6 bases and J by 7 bases. The CDR3 extends over 15 amino acids. Per the germline V gene, CDR1 is SNHLY and CDR2 is FYNNEI. The CDR3 reads CASRTTGGAVEKLFF. The CDR3 nucleotides read TGTGCCAGCAGAACAACAGGGGGCGCGGTTGAAAAACTGTTTTTT.

The J gene is TRBJ1-1, the V gene TRBV5-1; a possible D gene is TRBD1 (5 bases). Germline V gene data show CDR1 as SGHRS and CDR2 as YFSETQ. V lost 4 bases and J lost 2, with 18 bases in between. The CDR3 sequence is 16 residues long. The chain's CDR3 is CASSPYGGYQNTEAFF. CDR3 nucleotides: TGCGCCAGCAGCCCATACGGGGGGTACCAAAACACTGAAGCTTTCTTT.

The chain combines TRBV6-1 with TRBJ1-3; maybe TRBD1 (5 bases). Germline V lookup: CDR1 MNHNS, CDR2 SASEGT. Between the trimmed V and J ends, which lost 7 bases and 0 bases, there was a span of 10 bases. This CDR3 region has 14 residues. The CDR3 protein is CASTGSRSGNTIYF. The DNA of the CDR3 is TGTGCCAGCACAGGGAGTCGCTCTGGAAACACCATATATTTT.

The rearrangement joins TRBV4-1 to TRBJ2-7, with D hard to call. Germline loops: CDR1 MGHRA, CDR2 YSYEKL. Trimming removed 4 bases from V and 5 bases from J, with 18 bases in between. The CDR3 runs to 15 residues. CDR3 loop: CASSLRWPREDEQYF. DNA of the CDR3: TGCGCCAGCAGCCTGAGATGGCCGCGTGAGGACGAGCAGTACTTC.

V is TRBV7-3 and J is TRBJ2-3; 8 bases fit TRBD2. Germline loops: CDR1 SGHTA, CDR2 FQGTGA. This CDR3 contains 16 residues. J was trimmed by 4 bases and V by 4 bases; bases with no gene match: 10. In nucleotides, the CDR3 is TGTGCCAGCAGCTCTAACCCGGGACTAGTAGCAGATACGCAGTATTTT. Amino acid sequence: CASSSNPGLVADTQYF.

The chain recombines TRBV28 with TRBJ1-1; unclear D gene. Trimming removed 7 bases at V and 4 bases at J, with 7 bases between. The V gene's germline CDR1 is MDHEN and CDR2 SYDVKM. There are 11 residues in the CDR3. The chain's CDR3 is CASTWATEAFF. The CDR3, as DNA: TGTGCCAGCACCTGGGCCACTGAAGCTTTCTTT.

The gene calls are TRBV13 and TRBJ1-2; D is unresolved. There are 12 residues in the CDR3. Germline CDR1 reads PRHDT; CDR2 reads FYEKMQ (reference sequence). The V end was cut by 4 bases, the J end by 7 bases, with 10 bases between. CDR3 amino acids: CASSSGRFGYTF. DNA for the CDR3: TGTGCCAGCAGCTCAGGACGATTTGGCTACACCTTC.

This clone was found once. This chain connects TRBV4-1 to TRBJ2-5; D is unclear. Germline CDR1 MGHRA, CDR2 YSYEKL. The CDR3 sequence is 15 residues long. V lost 0 bases to trimming and J lost 4 bases, with 12 bases between them. The CDR3 is CASSQDLAPGETQYF. The CDR3 nucleotides read TGCGCCAGCAGCCAAGATTTGGCCCCCGGAGAGACCCAGTACTTC.

The V call is TRBV29-1, the J call TRBJ2-6; D unresolved. The CDR3 is made up of 13 amino acids. V was pared by 7 bases and J by 1 base, with 8 bases between. From germline, CDR1 is SQVTM and CDR2 ANQGSEA. The CDR3 DNA is TGCAGCGCCTCGATATCTGGGGCCAACGTCCTGACTTTC. Translation: CSASISGANVLTF.